Each of the 5 T cell receptor beta chains below was sequenced from the same sample in a study of blood T cell repertoires in COVID-19. The repertoire was sequenced with immunoSEQ multiplex PCR; TCRdb's copy has only in-frame clones and lacks some. Altogether roughly 120,000 clones are present, around 80% being singletons, with the ten largest covering 7% to 9.5%. The sequencing sample was made of peripheral blood. The receptor source for this set is a woman of 80 years or more with active or convalescent COVID-19.

The chain recombines TRBV10-3 with TRBJ1-1, with TRBD1 matching over 7 bases. The germline V gene encodes CDR1 ENHRY and CDR2 SYGVKD. The trim removed 6 bases at V and 2 bases at J, leaving 3 bases unmatched. This CDR3 region has 13 residues. This CDR3 reads CAIRGTANTEAFF. DNA of the CDR3: TGTGCCATCAGGGGGACAGCAAACACTGAAGCTTTCTTT.

The V gene is TRBV5-1, the J gene TRBJ1-2; weak D call: TRBD1 (6 bases). In germline, CDR1 is SGHRS, CDR2 YFSETQ. CDR3 length equals 15 residues. The ends were cut back, 0 bases at V and 6 bases at J, with 15 bases in the middle. The CDR3 reads CASSLVAGAGNGYTF. As DNA, the CDR3 is TGCGCCAGCAGCTTGGTGGCAGGGGCTGGGAATGGCTACACCTTC.

V usage is TRBV28 and J usage is TRBJ1-1, with D perhaps matching TRBD1 (6 bases). The V and J ends lost 4 bases and 1 base respectively, with 16 bases between them. The CDR3 runs 16 residues. The germline CDR1 and CDR2 sequences are MDHEN and SYDVKM. DNA for the CDR3: TGTGCCAGCAGTTCGGCGGGAGGGGGTCAGAACACTGAAGCTTTCTTT. Translation gives CASSSAGGGQNTEAFF.

CDR3 region: CASSQGGVRYNEQFF. The CDR3 region has the DNA TGTGCCAGCAGCCAAGGCGGGGTTAGGTACAATGAGCAGTTCTTC. This chain joins TRBV11-3 and TRBJ2-1; D perhaps matches TRBD2 (6 bases). V lost 5 bases to trimming and J lost 4 bases, with 15 bases between them. This CDR3 is 15 amino acids long. Germline lookup yields CDR1 SGHNT and CDR2 YENEEA.

This sequence joins TRBV24-1 and TRBJ2-1, with TRBD2 as a possible D gene (6 bases). Germline CDR1 reads KGHDR; CDR2 reads SFDVKD. The CDR3 sequence is 18 residues long. V lost 1 base to trimming and J lost 0 bases, with 15 bases between them. The CDR3 is CATSDFAFSGSSYNEQFF. Written as DNA, the CDR3 is TGTGCCACCAGTGATTTCGCCTTTAGCGGAAGCTCCTACAATGAGCAGTTCTTC.